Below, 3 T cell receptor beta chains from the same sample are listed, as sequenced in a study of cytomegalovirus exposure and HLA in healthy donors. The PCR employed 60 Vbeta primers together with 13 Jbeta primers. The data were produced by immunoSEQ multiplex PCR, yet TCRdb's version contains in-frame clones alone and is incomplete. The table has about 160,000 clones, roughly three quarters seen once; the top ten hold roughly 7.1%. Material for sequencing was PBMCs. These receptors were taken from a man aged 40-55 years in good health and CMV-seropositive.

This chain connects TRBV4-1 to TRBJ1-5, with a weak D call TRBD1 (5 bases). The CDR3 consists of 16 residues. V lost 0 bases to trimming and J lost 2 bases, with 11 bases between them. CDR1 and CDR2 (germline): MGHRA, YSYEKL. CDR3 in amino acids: CASSQDGGTGNQPQHF. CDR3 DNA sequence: TGCGCCAGCAGCCAAGATGGCGGGACGGGCAATCAGCCCCAGCATTTT.

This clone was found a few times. The CDR3 here is CASSMALAGGDTQYF. The CDR3 DNA reads as TGTGCCAGTAGTATGGCACTAGCGGGGGGGGATACGCAGTATTTT. The gene calls are TRBV19 and TRBJ2-3, with 13 bases lining up with TRBD2. This CDR3 spans 15 amino acids. The V and J ends lost 3 bases and 6 bases, in that order; junction bases with no gene match: 3. The germline gives CDR1 LNHDA, CDR2 SQIVND (reference sequence).

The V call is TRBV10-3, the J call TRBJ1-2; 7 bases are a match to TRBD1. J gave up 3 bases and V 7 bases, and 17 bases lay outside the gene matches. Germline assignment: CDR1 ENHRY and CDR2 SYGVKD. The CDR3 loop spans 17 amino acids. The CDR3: CAITQGGTATKYYGYTF. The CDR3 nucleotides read TGTGCCATCACCCAAGGTGGGACAGCCACTAAGTACTATGGCTACACCTTC.